This entry describes one T cell receptor beta chain. What it binds is unknown. This sample was included in a study of shared clonotypes between healthy human individuals. The study separated CD4+ cells into CD45RA+ naive and CD45RA-negative memory subsets. Deep-level assay runs were performed. Every subset had its genomic DNA shared out evenly among several immunoSEQ plates. The assay was immunoSEQ multiplex PCR, and TCRdb's table has in-frame clones only and misses some. The profile covers about 710,000 clones, with 55% to 85% appearing a single time and 1.5% to 2% taken by the ten largest. Study-level results: A handful of donors showed sharing of about 4.6% of naive CD4 clonotypes.

The V gene's germline CDR1 is SQVTM and CDR2 ANQGSEA. The CDR3 consists of 12 residues. V dropped 5 bases and J dropped 2 bases, with 9 bases sitting between them. Sequencing was done on a sample of memory CD4+ T cells sorted from blood. Sample subset: CD45RA-negative fraction. The chain uses TRBV29-1 and TRBJ2-5; D perhaps matches TRBD1 (5 bases). This clonotype originated in a woman aged 30 to 39 in good health. The CDR3 DNA reads TGCAGCGTTCTAGGGGAACAAGAGACCCAGTACTTC. Translating gives CSVLGEQETQYF.